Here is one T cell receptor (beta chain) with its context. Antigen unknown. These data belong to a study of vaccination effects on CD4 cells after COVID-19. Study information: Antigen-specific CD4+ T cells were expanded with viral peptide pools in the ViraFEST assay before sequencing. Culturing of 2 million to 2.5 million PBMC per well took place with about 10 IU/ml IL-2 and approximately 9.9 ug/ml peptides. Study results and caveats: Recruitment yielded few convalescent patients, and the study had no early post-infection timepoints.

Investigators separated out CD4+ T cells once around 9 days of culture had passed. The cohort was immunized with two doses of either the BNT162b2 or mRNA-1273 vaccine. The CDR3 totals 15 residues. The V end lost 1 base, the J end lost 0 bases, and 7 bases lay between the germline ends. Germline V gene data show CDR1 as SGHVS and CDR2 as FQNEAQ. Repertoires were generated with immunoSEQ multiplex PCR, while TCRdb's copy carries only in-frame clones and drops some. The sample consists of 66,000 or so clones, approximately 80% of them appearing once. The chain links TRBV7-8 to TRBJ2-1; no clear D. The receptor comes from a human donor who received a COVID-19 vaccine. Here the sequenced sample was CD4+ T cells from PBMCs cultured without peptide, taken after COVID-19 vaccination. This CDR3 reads CASSLVWSSYNEQFF. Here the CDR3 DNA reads TGTGCCAGCAGCTTAGTTTGGAGCTCCTACAATGAGCAGTTCTTC.